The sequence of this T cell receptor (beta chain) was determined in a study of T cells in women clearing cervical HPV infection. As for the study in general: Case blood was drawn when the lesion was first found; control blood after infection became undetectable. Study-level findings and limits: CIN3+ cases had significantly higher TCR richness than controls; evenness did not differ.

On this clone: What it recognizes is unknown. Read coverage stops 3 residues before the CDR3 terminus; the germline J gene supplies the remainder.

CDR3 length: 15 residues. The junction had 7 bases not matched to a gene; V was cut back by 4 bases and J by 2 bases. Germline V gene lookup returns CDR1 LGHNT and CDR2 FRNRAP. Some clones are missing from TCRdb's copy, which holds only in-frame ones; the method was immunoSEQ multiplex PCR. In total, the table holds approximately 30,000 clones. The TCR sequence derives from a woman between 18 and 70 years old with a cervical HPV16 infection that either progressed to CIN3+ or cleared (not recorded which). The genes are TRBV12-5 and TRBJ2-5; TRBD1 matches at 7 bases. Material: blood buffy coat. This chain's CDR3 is CASGSTGTVQETQYF. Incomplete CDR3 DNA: TGTGCTAGTGGTTCCACCGGGACAGTTCAAGAGACC.